The rows below give T cell receptor beta chains drawn from one sample of a study of shared clonotypes between healthy human individuals. Sequencing used immunoSEQ multiplex PCR; TCRdb keeps in-frame clones, though not all of them. This table has some 2,500,000 clones, approximately 94% appearing once. The sample was naive CD4+ T cells from PBMCs. The receptors shown here come from a man in his late teens or twenties in good health. Some clones in this sample may be carry-over from other donors' samples. Both conserved end residues are part of each CDR3. The order of the fields is V gene, J gene, CDR3 length, D gene, clone size, CDR3 DNA, CDR3 protein. D genes are given only for firm matches. Size tells how often a clone was seen (once, few, many) or the class of an expanded clone, and some rows leave it out.

V: TRBV25-1
J: TRBJ2-7
length: 15
D: TRBD1
size: -
DNA: TGTGCCAGCAGTGGGGGAGGGACAGGGGTCTACGAGCAGTACTTC
CDR3: CASSGGGTGVYEQYF

V: TRBV29-1
J: TRBJ2-3
length: 12
D: -
size: -
DNA: TGCAGCGCCCTAACAGTCTCAGATACGCAGTATTTT
CDR3: CSALTVSDTQYF

V: TRBV15
J: TRBJ1-5
length: 16
D: -
size: -
DNA: TGTGCCACCAGCACCAGCAGCCGGGGCTCGGGTCAGCCCCAGCATTTT
CDR3: CATSTSSRGSGQPQHF

V: TRBV11-3
J: TRBJ2-1
length: 14
D: -
size: -
DNA: TGTGCCAGCAGCTTTCAGGGGGGGAACAATGAGCAGTTCTTC
CDR3: CASSFQGGNNEQFF

V: TRBV10-3
J: TRBJ1-5
length: 15
D: TRBD1
size: -
DNA: TGTGCCATCAGGGAGGACAGGGAGAGCAATCAGCCCCAGCATTTT
CDR3: CAIREDRESNQPQHF

V: TRBV28
J: TRBJ1-2
length: 10
D: -
size: -
DNA: TGTGCCAGCAGTTCGTATGGCTACACCTTC
CDR3: CASSSYGYTF

V: TRBV9
J: TRBJ2-7
length: 14
D: -
size: -
DNA: TGTGCCAGCAGTTGGGACTTGACCACCTACGAGCAGTACTTC
CDR3: CASSWDLTTYEQYF

V: TRBV5-1
J: TRBJ2-5
length: 15
D: -
size: once
DNA: TGCGCCAGCAGCCCGGGACCGCGGAGGGGGGAGACCCAGTACTTC
CDR3: CASSPGPRRGETQYF

V: TRBV18
J: TRBJ2-5
length: 13
D: TRBD2
size: -
DNA: TGTGCCAGCTCACCAATCGGGAGGGGGACCCAGTACTTC
CDR3: CASSPIGRGTQYF

V: TRBV7-2
J: TRBJ1-4
length: 14
D: TRBD1
size: -
DNA: TGTGCCAGCAGCCCCGACAGGGTTAATGAAAAACTGTTTTTT
CDR3: CASSPDRVNEKLFF

V: TRBV14
J: TRBJ2-1
length: 15
D: -
size: -
DNA: TGTGCCAGCAGCCAAGGGTGGTTGGGTTCCAATGAGCAGTTCTTC
CDR3: CASSQGWLGSNEQFF

V: TRBV7-2
J: TRBJ2-4
length: 15
D: TRBD1
size: -
DNA: TGTGCCAGCAGCTTCCCCCGACAGGGAAAAAACATTCAGTACTTC
CDR3: CASSFPRQGKNIQYF

V: TRBV2
J: TRBJ2-7
length: 14
D: -
size: once
DNA: TGTGCCAGCAGACAAACGGGAAACACCTACGAGCAGTACTTC
CDR3: CASRQTGNTYEQYF

V: TRBV10-3
J: TRBJ1-2
length: 17
D: -
size: -
DNA: TGTGCCATCAGTGAGTCGCCAGGCGACCGAGAGAACTATGGCTACACCTTC
CDR3: CAISESPGDRENYGYTF

V: TRBV6-6
J: TRBJ1-5
length: 13
D: TRBD1
size: -
DNA: TGTGCCAGCAGCGACAGGGGTGTTGAGCCCCAGCATTTT
CDR3: CASSDRGVEPQHF

V: TRBV27
J: TRBJ1-5
length: 14
D: TRBD1
size: -
DNA: TGTGCCAGCACCCCGGCAGGGGGAACTCAGCCCCAGCATTTT
CDR3: CASTPAGGTQPQHF

V: TRBV5-5
J: TRBJ2-1
length: 13
D: -
size: -
DNA: TGTGCCAGCAGCTCCTTTCTTATCAATGAGCAGTTCTTC
CDR3: CASSSFLINEQFF

V: TRBV28
J: TRBJ1-5
length: 15
D: TRBD1
size: few
DNA: TGTGCCAGCAGTGGACAGGGTTATAGCAATCAGCCCCAGCATTTT
CDR3: CASSGQGYSNQPQHF

V: TRBV11-2
J: TRBJ2-7
length: 17
D: TRBD2
size: -
DNA: TGTGCCAGCAGCTTAGTTACAGCGGGAGCGAGTCCCTACGAGCAGTACTTC
CDR3: CASSLVTAGASPYEQYF

V: TRBV5-4
J: TRBJ2-2
length: 16
D: -
size: -
DNA: TGTGCCAGCAGCTCGAAAACAGGGGGGGACACCGGGGAGCTGTTTTTT
CDR3: CASSSKTGGDTGELFF

V: TRBV28
J: TRBJ2-7
length: 17
D: -
size: -
DNA: TGTGCCAGCAGTTTAATCTCCGGCTTCCTAGGGGACTACGAGCAGTACTTC
CDR3: CASSLISGFLGDYEQYF

V: TRBV27
J: TRBJ2-4
length: 13
D: -
size: -
DNA: TGTGCCAGCAGAGACTTAGCCAAAAACATTCAGTACTTC
CDR3: CASRDLAKNIQYF

V: TRBV7-3
J: TRBJ2-1
length: 13
D: -
size: -
DNA: TGTGCCAGCGGGGTAGGATTGGGACTCGAGCAGTTCTTC
CDR3: CASGVGLGLEQFF

V: TRBV9
J: TRBJ2-2
length: 15
D: -
size: -
DNA: TGTGCCAGCAGCGTAGCTAGTCCGGGGCCCGGGGAGCTGTTTTTT
CDR3: CASSVASPGPGELFF

V: TRBV7-9
J: TRBJ2-7
length: 13
D: -
size: -
DNA: TGTGCCAGCAGGAACACCTTAACCTACGAGCAGTACTTC
CDR3: CASRNTLTYEQYF

V: TRBV27
J: TRBJ1-1
length: 14
D: -
size: -
DNA: TGTGCCAGCAGAACAGGACTAATGAACACTGAAGCTTTCTTT
CDR3: CASRTGLMNTEAFF

V: TRBV7-9
J: TRBJ1-4
length: 15
D: TRBD1
size: -
DNA: TGTGCCAGCAGATCGGACAGGGTACGGGGGGAAAAACTGTTTTTT
CDR3: CASRSDRVRGEKLFF

V: TRBV9
J: TRBJ2-1
length: 14
D: -
size: -
DNA: TGTGCCAGCAGTCCCTCGTCGACTTACAATGAGCAGTTCTTC
CDR3: CASSPSSTYNEQFF

V: TRBV6-1
J: TRBJ2-3
length: 15
D: TRBD1
size: -
DNA: TGTGCCAGCAGTGAAAGGGACAGGTGGACAGATACGCAGTATTTT
CDR3: CASSERDRWTDTQYF

V: TRBV28
J: TRBJ1-1
length: 13
D: -
size: few
DNA: TGTGCCAGCAGTCCCATCACGGGGCGTGAAGCTTTCTTT
CDR3: CASSPITGREAFF

V: TRBV7-6
J: TRBJ1-1
length: 14
D: -
size: -
DNA: TGTGCCAGCAGCCCTAGGGCGATGAACACTGAAGCTTTCTTT
CDR3: CASSPRAMNTEAFF

V: TRBV5-4
J: TRBJ2-1
length: 14
D: -
size: -
DNA: TGTGCCAGCAGTCCCCCACTACAGCCCTTCCAGCAGTTCTTC
CDR3: CASSPPLQPFQQFF

V: TRBV6-1
J: TRBJ1-5
length: 13
D: -
size: -
DNA: TGTGCCAGCAGTGAGGCGCGGAGACAGCCCCAGCATTTT
CDR3: CASSEARRQPQHF

V: TRBV11-2
J: TRBJ1-5
length: 13
D: TRBD1
size: -
DNA: TGTGCCAGCAGCTTAAACAGGGGTGAGCCCCAGCATTTT
CDR3: CASSLNRGEPQHF

V: TRBV28
J: TRBJ2-5
length: 15
D: -
size: -
DNA: TGTGCCAGCAGCCGCCCTGGTAGCCGGCAAGAGACCCAGTACTTC
CDR3: CASSRPGSRQETQYF

V: TRBV7-9
J: TRBJ2-1
length: 15
D: -
size: -
DNA: TGTGCCAGCAGCTTAGTGGGAACGTCGTTCAATGAGCAGTTCTTC
CDR3: CASSLVGTSFNEQFF

V: TRBV5-4
J: TRBJ2-1
length: 16
D: -
size: -
DNA: TGTGCCAGCAGCTTTGGTTCGGGCGGGGCGTACAATGAGCAGTTCTTC
CDR3: CASSFGSGGAYNEQFF

V: TRBV11-2
J: TRBJ1-5
length: 13
D: -
size: -
DNA: TGTGCCAGCAGCTTAGACGGTCATCAGCCCCAGCATTTT
CDR3: CASSLDGHQPQHF

V: TRBV7-9
J: TRBJ2-1
length: 17
D: TRBD1
size: -
DNA: TGTGCCAGCAGCTTCTACAGGGGAAAAAGCTCCTACAATGAGCAGTTCTTC
CDR3: CASSFYRGKSSYNEQFF

V: TRBV2
J: TRBJ2-7
length: 12
D: TRBD1
size: -
DNA: TGTGCAACAGGGGGACTCTCCTACGAGCAGTACTTC
CDR3: CATGGLSYEQYF